The rows below give T cell receptor beta chains drawn from one sample of a study of blood T cell repertoires in COVID-19. Using immunoSEQ multiplex PCR, the repertoire was profiled, and TCRdb retains in-frame clones only, with some absent. This table holds about 210,000 clones, 89% found once. Sequencing was carried out using peripheral blood. These receptors were obtained from a woman aged 40 to 49 with acute or convalescent COVID-19. Each CDR3 is given with its conserved first and last residue. The D gene is left open where the match is weak. The size field is filled for only some rows; it gives once, few, many or a size class.

d_gene: NA; abundance: NA; j_gene: TRBJ2-2; v_gene: TRBV10-3; CDR3aa: CAISELGELFF; CDR3nt: TGTGCCATCAGTGAACTGGGGGAGCTGTTTTTT
d_gene: TRBD1; abundance: NA; j_gene: TRBJ2-2; v_gene: TRBV5-1; CDR3aa: CASSFDINRGTGELFF; CDR3nt: TGCGCCAGCAGCTTCGATATTAACAGGGGGACCGGGGAGCTGTTTTTT
d_gene: NA; abundance: NA; j_gene: TRBJ2-3; v_gene: TRBV2; CDR3aa: CASREQGLRTDTQYF; CDR3nt: TGTGCCAGCAGGGAACAGGGACTCCGCACAGATACGCAGTATTTT
d_gene: NA; abundance: NA; j_gene: TRBJ1-5; v_gene: TRBV4-1; CDR3aa: CASSQDPYSNQPQHF; CDR3nt: TGCGCCAGCAGCCAAGATCCCTATAGCAATCAGCCCCAGCATTTT
d_gene: NA; abundance: NA; j_gene: TRBJ2-5; v_gene: TRBV24-1; CDR3aa: CATSENTRGGETQYF; CDR3nt: TGTGCCACCAGTGAAAACACGAGGGGGGGAGAGACCCAGTACTTC
d_gene: TRBD2; abundance: NA; j_gene: TRBJ2-1; v_gene: TRBV2; CDR3aa: CASSARGGPRGEQFF; CDR3nt: TGTGCCAGCAGTGCGCGCGGGGGACCTCGGGGGGAGCAGTTCTTC
d_gene: NA; abundance: NA; j_gene: TRBJ1-3; v_gene: TRBV6-1; CDR3aa: CASSDGQASGNTIYF; CDR3nt: TGTGCCAGCAGTGATGGGCAGGCGTCTGGAAACACCATATATTTT
d_gene: TRBD2; abundance: NA; j_gene: TRBJ2-3; v_gene: TRBV6-4; CDR3aa: CASSDSSQPSGSSTDTQYF; CDR3nt: TGTGCCAGCAGTGACTCGAGCCAGCCTAGCGGCTCTAGCACAGATACGCAGTATTTT
d_gene: NA; abundance: NA; j_gene: TRBJ1-2; v_gene: TRBV7-2; CDR3aa: CASSLDPGGYYGYTF; CDR3nt: TGTGCCAGCAGCTTAGATCCAGGAGGGTACTATGGCTACACCTTC
d_gene: TRBD1; abundance: NA; j_gene: TRBJ2-3; v_gene: TRBV5-1; CDR3aa: CASSLDRGQDTQYF; CDR3nt: TGCGCCAGCAGCCTGGACAGGGGGCAAGATACGCAGTATTTT
d_gene: NA; abundance: NA; j_gene: TRBJ1-2; v_gene: TRBV20-1; CDR3aa: CSARDGGARAF; CDR3nt: TGCAGTGCTAGAGATGGGGGGGCACGTGCCTTC
d_gene: TRBD2; abundance: once; j_gene: TRBJ2-4; v_gene: TRBV19; CDR3aa: CASSIDSGGTKNIQYF; CDR3nt: TGTGCCAGCAGTATAGATAGCGGGGGGACCAAAAACATTCAGTACTTC
d_gene: TRBD1; abundance: NA; j_gene: TRBJ1-2; v_gene: TRBV19; CDR3aa: CASTLLRQGFFGYTF; CDR3nt: TGTGCCAGTACCCTTCTCCGACAGGGATTTTTTGGCTACACCTTC
d_gene: NA; abundance: NA; j_gene: TRBJ2-1; v_gene: TRBV29-1; CDR3aa: CSVRFSDSKQFF; CDR3nt: TGCAGCGTCCGGTTCTCTGACAGTAAGCAGTTCTTC
d_gene: NA; abundance: NA; j_gene: TRBJ2-3; v_gene: TRBV30; CDR3aa: CALRAQGTDTQYF; CDR3nt: TGTGCCCTTCGGGCACAGGGTACAGATACGCAGTATTTT
d_gene: TRBD2; abundance: NA; j_gene: TRBJ2-1; v_gene: TRBV7-6; CDR3aa: CASSLTSGGAYNEQFF; CDR3nt: TGTGCCAGCAGCCTGACTAGCGGGGGGGCCTACAATGAGCAGTTCTTC
d_gene: NA; abundance: NA; j_gene: TRBJ1-1; v_gene: TRBV4-1; CDR3aa: CASSPYLQGNTEAFF; CDR3nt: TGCGCCAGCAGCCCGTATTTACAGGGGAACACTGAAGCTTTCTTT
d_gene: NA; abundance: NA; j_gene: TRBJ1-1; v_gene: TRBV24-1; CDR3aa: CATRSSGEAFF; CDR3nt: TGTGCCACCAGATCCTCGGGGGAAGCTTTCTTT
d_gene: NA; abundance: NA; j_gene: TRBJ1-1; v_gene: TRBV18; CDR3aa: CASSLGLNTEAFF; CDR3nt: TGTGCCAGCTCACTCGGTTTGAACACTGAAGCTTTCTTT
d_gene: NA; abundance: NA; j_gene: TRBJ2-4; v_gene: TRBV19; CDR3aa: CASSRTDLAKNIQYF; CDR3nt: TGTGCCAGTAGTAGGACAGACCTTGCCAAAAACATTCAGTACTTC
d_gene: NA; abundance: NA; j_gene: TRBJ1-1; v_gene: TRBV12-3/TRBV12-4; CDR3aa: CASTRRAEAFF; CDR3nt: TGTGCCAGCACCCGCAGGGCTGAAGCTTTCTTT
d_gene: TRBD1; abundance: NA; j_gene: TRBJ1-3; v_gene: TRBV4-1; CDR3aa: CASSQRTGVSSGNTIYF; CDR3nt: TGCGCCAGCAGCCAGAGGACAGGGGTCAGCTCTGGAAACACCATATATTTT
d_gene: NA; abundance: NA; j_gene: TRBJ1-1; v_gene: TRBV10-3; CDR3aa: CAISEWGGGVRRRDTEAFF; CDR3nt: TGTGCCATCAGTGAGTGGGGGGGAGGGGTCAGGCGGAGAGACACTGAAGCTTTCTTT
d_gene: NA; abundance: NA; j_gene: TRBJ1-5; v_gene: TRBV19; CDR3aa: CASSTRRGGEPQHF; CDR3nt: TGTGCCAGTAGTACGAGACGTGGGGGGGAGCCCCAGCATTTT
d_gene: TRBD1; abundance: NA; j_gene: TRBJ1-1; v_gene: TRBV5-1; CDR3aa: CASSPRQGVENTEAFF; CDR3nt: TGCGCCAGCAGCCCCCGACAGGGAGTTGAGAACACTGAAGCTTTCTTT
d_gene: NA; abundance: NA; j_gene: TRBJ2-5; v_gene: TRBV28; CDR3aa: CASLTRVLHQETQYF; CDR3nt: TGTGCCAGCTTAACCCGGGTCCTCCATCAAGAGACCCAGTACTTC
d_gene: TRBD1; abundance: NA; j_gene: TRBJ1-4; v_gene: TRBV3-1/TRBV3-2; CDR3aa: CASSRFAGQGAREKLFF; CDR3nt: TGTGCCAGCAGCCGGTTTGCAGGACAGGGGGCGCGTGAAAAACTGTTTTTT
d_gene: TRBD2; abundance: once; j_gene: TRBJ2-3; v_gene: TRBV5-1; CDR3aa: CASSPQLAGGDTQYF; CDR3nt: TGCGCCAGCAGCCCCCAGCTAGCGGGGGGTGATACGCAGTATTTT
d_gene: TRBD2; abundance: NA; j_gene: TRBJ2-5; v_gene: TRBV6-1; CDR3aa: CASSESAGGQETQYF; CDR3nt: TGTGCCAGCAGTGAGTCCGCGGGGGGACAAGAGACCCAGTACTTC
d_gene: NA; abundance: NA; j_gene: TRBJ1-5; v_gene: TRBV19; CDR3aa: CASSGPGVGNQPQHF; CDR3nt: TGTGCCAGTAGTGGGCCAGGGGTCGGCAATCAGCCCCAGCATTTT
d_gene: NA; abundance: NA; j_gene: TRBJ1-2; v_gene: TRBV11-2; CDR3aa: CASSLEGHYGYTF; CDR3nt: TGTGCCAGCAGCTTGGAGGGGCACTATGGCTACACCTTC
d_gene: NA; abundance: NA; j_gene: TRBJ1-5; v_gene: TRBV30; CDR3aa: CAWSLTADQPQHF; CDR3nt: TGTGCCTGGAGTTTGACAGCTGATCAGCCCCAGCATTTT
d_gene: TRBD2; abundance: few; j_gene: TRBJ2-5; v_gene: TRBV4-2; CDR3aa: CASSQDPPQSGGAGETQYF; CDR3nt: TGTGCCAGCAGCCAAGACCCACCCCAAAGCGGGGGGGCCGGGGAGACCCAGTACTTC